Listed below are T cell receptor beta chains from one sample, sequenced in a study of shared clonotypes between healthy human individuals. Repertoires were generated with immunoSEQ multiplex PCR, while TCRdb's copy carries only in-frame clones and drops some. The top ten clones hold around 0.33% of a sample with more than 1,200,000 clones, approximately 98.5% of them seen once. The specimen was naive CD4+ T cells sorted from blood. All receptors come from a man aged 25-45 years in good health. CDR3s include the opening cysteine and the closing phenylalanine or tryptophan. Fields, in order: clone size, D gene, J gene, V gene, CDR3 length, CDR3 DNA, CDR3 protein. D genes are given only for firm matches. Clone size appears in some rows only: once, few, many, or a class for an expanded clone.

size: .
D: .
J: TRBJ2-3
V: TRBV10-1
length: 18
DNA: TGCGCCAGCAGTGGGATCGGTTCGAACAGGGCTGCCACAGATACGCAGTATTTT
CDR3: CASSGIGSNRAATDTQYF

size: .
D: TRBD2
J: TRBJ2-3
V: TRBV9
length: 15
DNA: TGTGCCAGCAGCGCCTTAGCGGGTAGCACAGATACGCAGTATTTT
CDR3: CASSALAGSTDTQYF

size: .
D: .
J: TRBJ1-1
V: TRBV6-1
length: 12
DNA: TGTGCCAGCAGAGACAGGCATGAACGGGCTTTCTTT
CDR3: CASRDRHERAFF

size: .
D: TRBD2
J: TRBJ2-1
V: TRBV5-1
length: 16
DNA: TGCGCCAGCAGCTTGAGAGAGGGACTAGCGGGCGATGAGCAGTTCTTC
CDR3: CASSLREGLAGDEQFF

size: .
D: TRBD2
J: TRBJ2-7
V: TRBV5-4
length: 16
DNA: TGTGCCAGCAGCCCGATACTAGCGGGAGGGTCCTACGAGCAGTACTTC
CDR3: CASSPILAGGSYEQYF

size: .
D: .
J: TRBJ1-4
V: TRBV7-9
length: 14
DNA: TGTGCCAGCAGCTTATACTCAACTAATGAAAAACTGTTTTTT
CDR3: CASSLYSTNEKLFF

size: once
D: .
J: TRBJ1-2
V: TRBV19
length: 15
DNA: TGTGCCAGTAGTCGTCCAGGGTTGTGGAACTATGGCTACACCTTC
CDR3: CASSRPGLWNYGYTF

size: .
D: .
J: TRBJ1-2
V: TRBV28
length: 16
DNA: TGTGCCAGCAGCCGCAGGCTCATCATGTTCGGTTATGGCTACACCTTC
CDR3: CASSRRLIMFGYGYTF

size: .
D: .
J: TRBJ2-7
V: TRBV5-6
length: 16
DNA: TGTGCCAGCAGCTTCCGGACAGACTACAGCTCCTACGAGCAGTACTTC
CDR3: CASSFRTDYSSYEQYF

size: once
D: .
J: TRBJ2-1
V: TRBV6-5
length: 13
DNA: TGTGCCAGCAGTCTAACTAGATCCCATGAGCAGTTCTTC
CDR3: CASSLTRSHEQFF

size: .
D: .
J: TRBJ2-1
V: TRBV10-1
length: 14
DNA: TGCGCCAGCAGTGAGCAAAGGGCCTACAATGAGCAGTTCTTC
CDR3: CASSEQRAYNEQFF

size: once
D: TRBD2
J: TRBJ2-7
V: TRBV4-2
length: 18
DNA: TGTGCCAGCAGCCAAGAGTTACTAGCGGGGGGGAGCTCCTACGAGCAGTACTTC
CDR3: CASSQELLAGGSSYEQYF

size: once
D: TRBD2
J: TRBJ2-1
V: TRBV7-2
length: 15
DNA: TGTGCCAGCAGCCCTAGCGGGAGGACAAACAATGAGCAGTTCTTC
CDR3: CASSPSGRTNNEQFF

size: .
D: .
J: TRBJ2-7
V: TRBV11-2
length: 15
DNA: TGTGCCAGCAGCTTAGGAGGGTTGGTTTGGTACGAGCAGTACTTC
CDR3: CASSLGGLVWYEQYF

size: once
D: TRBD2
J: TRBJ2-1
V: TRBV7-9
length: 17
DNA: TGTGCCAGCAGCTTACTCCCTGGTAGCGGGAGACACAATGAGCAGTTCTTC
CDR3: CASSLLPGSGRHNEQFF

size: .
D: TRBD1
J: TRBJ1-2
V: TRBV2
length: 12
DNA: TGTGCCGGGCCCGGGGACAGGAGGGGCTACACCTTC
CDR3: CAGPGDRRGYTF

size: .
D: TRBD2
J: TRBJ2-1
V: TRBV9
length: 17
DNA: TGTGCCAGCAGCGTAGATGCGACTAGCGGGAGGGCCTTAGGTCAATTCTTC
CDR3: CASSVDATSGRALGQFF

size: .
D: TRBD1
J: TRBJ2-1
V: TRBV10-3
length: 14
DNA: TGTGCCATCAGTTTGGACAGGGGGTACGGTGAGCAGTTCTTC
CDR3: CAISLDRGYGEQFF

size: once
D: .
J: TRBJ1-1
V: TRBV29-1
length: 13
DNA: TGCAGCGTTGAGGGCCAGAGAAACACTGAAGCTTTCTTT
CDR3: CSVEGQRNTEAFF

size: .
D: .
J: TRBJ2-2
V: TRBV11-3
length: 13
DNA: TGTGCCAGCAGCTTAGATCATAATCGGGAGCTGTTTTTT
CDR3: CASSLDHNRELFF

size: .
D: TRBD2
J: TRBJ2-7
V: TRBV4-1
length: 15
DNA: TGCGCCAGCAGCCGAACTAGCGGAATCTCCTACGAGCAGTACTTC
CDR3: CASSRTSGISYEQYF

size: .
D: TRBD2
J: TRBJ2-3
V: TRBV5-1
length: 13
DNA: TGCGCCAGCAGCGGCGCTAGCGGGGATACGCAGTATTTT
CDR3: CASSGASGDTQYF

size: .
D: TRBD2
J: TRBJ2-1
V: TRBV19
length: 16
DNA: TGTGCCAGTAGTATACTTGTCGGACTAGCGGACAATGAGCAGTTCTTC
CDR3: CASSILVGLADNEQFF

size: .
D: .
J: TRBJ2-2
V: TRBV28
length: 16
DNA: TGTGCCAGCTCCCACATTAGGCAGGGTGGCACCGGGGAGCTGTTTTTT
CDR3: CASSHIRQGGTGELFF

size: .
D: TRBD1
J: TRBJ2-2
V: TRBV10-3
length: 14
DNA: TGTGCCATCACCGGACAGGGACGGGTCGGGGAGCTGTTTTTT
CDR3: CAITGQGRVGELFF

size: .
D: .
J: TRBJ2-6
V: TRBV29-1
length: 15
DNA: TGCAGCGTTAGGGTAATCGGTTCTGGGGCCAACGTCCTGACTTTC
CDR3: CSVRVIGSGANVLTF

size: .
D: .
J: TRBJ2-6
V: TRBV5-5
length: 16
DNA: TGTGCCACTTCACCAGGGGGGCTTACTGGGGCCAACGTCCTGACTTTC
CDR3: CATSPGGLTGANVLTF

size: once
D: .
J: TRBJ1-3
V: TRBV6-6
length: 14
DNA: TGTGCCAGCAATCAGGGCTACGGGGGAAACACCATATATTTT
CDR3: CASNQGYGGNTIYF

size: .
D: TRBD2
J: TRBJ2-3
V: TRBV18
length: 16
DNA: TGTGCCAGCTCATCCCGGACTAGCGGGAGGGGTGATACGCAGTATTTT
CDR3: CASSSRTSGRGDTQYF

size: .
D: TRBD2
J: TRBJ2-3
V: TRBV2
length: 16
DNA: TGTGCCAGCAGTGTGCCGGGGGGGGGAGGCACAGATACGCAGTATTTT
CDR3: CASSVPGGGGTDTQYF

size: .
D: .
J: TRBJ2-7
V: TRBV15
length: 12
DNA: TGTGCCACCAGTTCGCCTAGGGGAGAGCAGTACTTC
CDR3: CATSSPRGEQYF

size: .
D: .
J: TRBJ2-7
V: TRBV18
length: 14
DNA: TGTGCCAGCTCGCCGGGGCTAGCAGACTACGAGCAGTACTTC
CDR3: CASSPGLADYEQYF

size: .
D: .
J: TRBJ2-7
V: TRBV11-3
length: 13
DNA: TGTGCCAGCAGCTTAGCCAGGGGGGCCGAGCAGTACTTC
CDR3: CASSLARGAEQYF

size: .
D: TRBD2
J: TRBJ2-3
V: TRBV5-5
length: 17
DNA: TGTGCCAGCAGCTTGGCCGGTACTGCGGGAGTTCAAGGTACGCAGTATTTT
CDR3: CASSLAGTAGVQGTQYF

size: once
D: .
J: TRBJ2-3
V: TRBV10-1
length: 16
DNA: TGCGCCAGCAGTGAGAGTGGAGGGGGCGGTACAGATACGCAGTATTTT
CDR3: CASSESGGGGTDTQYF

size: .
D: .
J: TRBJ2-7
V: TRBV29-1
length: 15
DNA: TGCAGCGTTGTGCTAATCGGGAAGCGAGGGAACGAGCAGTACTTC
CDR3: CSVVLIGKRGNEQYF

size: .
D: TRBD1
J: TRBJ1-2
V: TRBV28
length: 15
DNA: TGTGCCAGCAGTCGTGGACAGGGGGTTAACTATGGCTACACCTTC
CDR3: CASSRGQGVNYGYTF

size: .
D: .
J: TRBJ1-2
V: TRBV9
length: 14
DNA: TGTGCCAGCAGCGTAGACAGGGAGGAGGGAGGCTACACCTTC
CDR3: CASSVDREEGGYTF

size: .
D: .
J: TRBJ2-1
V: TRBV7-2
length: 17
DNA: TGTGCCAGCAGCCCCCCAGGGGGCGGGACTAGCCGAGGGAAGCAGTTCTTC
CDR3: CASSPPGGGTSRGKQFF

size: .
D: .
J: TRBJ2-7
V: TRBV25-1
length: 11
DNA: TGTGCCAGCAGTGTTTACCTCGAGCAGTACTTC
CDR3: CASSVYLEQYF

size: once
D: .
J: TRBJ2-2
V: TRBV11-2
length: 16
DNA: TGTGCCAGCAGCCACCGGTCGGGATGGGGCACCGGGGAGCTGTTTTTT
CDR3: CASSHRSGWGTGELFF